The 25 T cell receptor beta chains listed next were all sequenced from one sample in a study of blood T cell repertoires in COVID-19. Sequencing was performed with immunoSEQ multiplex PCR; in TCRdb, only in-frame clones are kept and a portion is missing. The sample yields approximately 110,000 clones, over 75% seen once. Sequenced: peripheral blood. These receptor sequences come from a woman aged 80 or over with acute or convalescent COVID-19.

The chain is built from TRBV7-6 and TRBJ1-1; TRBD1 is a possible D gene (5 bases). CDR1 is SGHVS and CDR2 is FNYEAQ in the germline V gene. This CDR3 contains 14 residues. V was cut by 4 bases and J by 4 bases, with 13 bases left in between. CDR3 region: CASSSTVGGTEAFF. CDR3 nucleotide sequence: TGTGCCAGCAGCTCAACGGTGGGGGGCACTGAAGCTTTCTTT.

The J gene is TRBJ2-3, the V gene TRBV24-1; 8 nucleotides match TRBD2. In germline, CDR1 is KGHDR, CDR2 SFDVKD. The CDR3 runs to 16 residues. V shed 1 base and J 1 base; nucleotides not matched to a gene: 3. CDR3 sequence: CATSDFSRGGTDTQYF. The CDR3 DNA is TGTGCCACCAGTGATTTCTCGCGGGGGGGCACAGATACGCAGTATTTT.

V is TRBV24-1 and J is TRBJ2-7; TRBD1 aligns across 10 bases. This CDR3 is 14 amino acids long. The germline V gene encodes CDR1 KGHDR and CDR2 SFDVKD. Unmatched junction bases numbered 8, after V lost 5 bases and J lost 8 bases. The CDR3 sequence: CATSAPGTGVQQYF. The CDR3 bases are TGTGCCACCAGTGCCCCCGGGACAGGGGTACAGCAGTACTTC.

The chain combines TRBV30 with TRBJ1-1; D ambiguous. Germline CDR1 GTSNPN, CDR2 SVGIG (reference sequence). The V end was cut by 4 bases, the J end by 4 bases, with 10 bases between. The CDR3 consists of 12 residues. CDR3 coding DNA: TGTGCCTGGAAAGCGTCGATCACTGAAGCTTTCTTT. It yields the protein CAWKASITEAFF.

This rearrangement joins TRBV27 to TRBJ2-7; 10 nucleotides match TRBD1. The CDR3 loop spans 15 amino acids. V shed 5 bases, J shed 6 bases, and the junction held 10 bases outside the gene matches. Germline V CDR1 and CDR2: MNHEY, SMNVEV (reference sequence). CDR3 bases: TGTGCCAGCAGTACTCGAGCCGGGACAGGGGCCGAGCAGTACTTC. Translation: CASSTRAGTGAEQYF.

The J gene is TRBJ2-7, the V gene TRBV6-5; D is ambiguous. The CDR3 covers 14 residues. The germline CDR1 and CDR2 sequences are MNHEY and SVGAGI. Trimming pared 7 bases from V and 0 bases from J, leaving 13 bases between. The chain's CDR3 is CASTPTPASYEQYF. CDR3 sequence (DNA): TGTGCCAGCACCCCAACTCCCGCCTCCTACGAGCAGTACTTC.

For the CDR3, the DNA is TGTGCCAGCCACGGGGTTCATAGCAATCAGCCCCAGCATTTT. Encoded protein: CASHGVHSNQPQHF. The V and J genes are TRBV6-4 and TRBJ1-5, with no clear D. The V end was cut by 8 bases, the J end by 0 bases, with 11 bases between. Germline values: CDR1 MRHNA, CDR2 SNTAGT. The CDR3 runs 14 residues.

J is TRBJ1-1 and V is TRBV5-6, with 9 bases identical to TRBD1. With 7 bases clipped from V and 2 bases from J, the junction kept 3 bases outside the gene matches. The CDR3 contains 13 residues. From germline, CDR1 is SGHDT and CDR2 YYEEEE. The CDR3 DNA sequence: TGTGCCAGCGGGGACAGGGACAACACTGAAGCTTTCTTT. Translating it yields CASGDRDNTEAFF.

J is TRBJ2-4 and V is TRBV7-9; perhaps TRBD2 as D (7 bases). The CDR3 is 15 residues long. Looked up from germline, CDR1 is SEHNR and CDR2 is FQNEAQ (reference sequence). V lost 5 bases to trimming and J lost 7 bases, with 18 bases between them. The CDR3 DNA sequence: TGTGCCAGCAGCCCTCGTTGGGAGGGGGGCAACATTCAGTACTTC. This codes for CASSPRWEGGNIQYF.

This clone was counted between two and nine times. This CDR3 reads CASLERGGGSGELFF. The CDR3 nucleotides are TGTGCCAGCCTGGAGAGGGGAGGTGGATCCGGGGAGCTGTTTTTT. The V and J genes are TRBV18 and TRBJ2-2; a weak D match, TRBD2 (6 bases). V gave up 8 bases and J gave up 6 bases, with 19 bases separating them. The CDR3 has 15 amino acids. CDR1 is KGHSH and CDR2 is LQKENI in the germline V gene.

The chain uses TRBV2 and TRBJ1-6; D is ambiguous. The germline V gene encodes CDR1 SNHLY and CDR2 FYNNEI. This CDR3 contains 14 residues. V was cut by 4 bases and J by 9 bases, with 13 bases left in between. This chain's CDR3 is CASSAATTGSPLHF. Here the CDR3 DNA reads TGTGCCAGCAGTGCAGCCACGACGGGTTCACCCCTCCACTTT. The full variable domain, in which reference TRBV2 and TRBJ1-6 provide the parts outside the CDR3, is EPEVTQTPSHQVTQMGQEVILRCVPISNHLYFYWYRQILGQKVEFLVSFYNNEISEKSEIFDDQFSVERPDGSNFTLKIRSTKLEDSAMYFCASSAATTGSPLHFGNGTRLTVT.

This rearrangement joins TRBV27 to TRBJ2-3; D is ambiguous. Deletions cut 4 bases from V and 2 bases from J, with 4 bases between. The germline gives CDR1 MNHEY, CDR2 SMNVEV (reference sequence). This CDR3 spans 12 amino acids. The CDR3 loop reads CASSSVTDTQYF. The CDR3 DNA reads as TGTGCCAGCAGTTCAGTCACAGATACGCAGTATTTT.

V and J are TRBV5-6 and TRBJ1-3; 9 nucleotides line up with TRBD1. CDR1 is SGHDT, CDR2 YYEEEE, per germline. The CDR3 has 16 amino acids. V gave up 3 bases and J gave up 3 bases; unmatched junction bases: 7. The CDR3 DNA reads as TGTGCCAGCAGCTACAACAGGGGGCTCTTTGGAAACACCATATATTTT. Amino acid sequence: CASSYNRGLFGNTIYF.

This clone was recorded a few times. The rearrangement joins TRBV2 to TRBJ2-2; 9 positions match TRBD1. J gave up 6 bases and V 8 bases, and 10 bases lay outside the gene matches. The CDR3 has 15 amino acids. Per the germline V gene, CDR1 is SNHLY and CDR2 is FYNNEI. CDR3 sequence (DNA): TGTGCCAGCGACGTGGGGACAGGGTCCCCCGGGGAGCTGTTTTTT. Its translation: CASDVGTGSPGELFF.

This clone was picked up one time. The chain recombines TRBV7-9 with TRBJ2-5; the D is unclear. Looked up from germline, CDR1 is SEHNR and CDR2 is FQNEAQ (reference sequence). V was trimmed by 6 bases and J by 0 bases, leaving 8 bases between them. This CDR3 comprises 13 residues. The CDR3 is CASRPRYQETQYF. CDR3 in DNA: TGTGCCAGCAGACCGAGGTACCAAGAGACCCAGTACTTC.

The chain employs TRBV24-1 and TRBJ1-1; the match to TRBD1 covers 8 bases. Germline values: CDR1 KGHDR, CDR2 SFDVKD. With 7 bases clipped from V and 5 bases from J, the junction kept 8 bases outside the gene matches. This CDR3 spans 14 amino acids. The CDR3 is CATRAGTGRTEAFF. The CDR3 DNA follows: TGTGCCACCAGGGCCGGGACAGGACGTACTGAAGCTTTCTTT.

The chain uses TRBV10-3 and TRBJ2-5, with 8 positions matching TRBD2. CDR1 and CDR2 from the germline V gene are ENHRY and SYGVKD. Trimming took 11 bases from V and 3 from J; bases not matched to a gene: 11. The CDR3 is made up of 14 amino acids. CDR3: CASGGAGVKETQYF. CDR3 nucleotides: TGTGCCTCCGGGGGGGCAGGGGTGAAAGAGACCCAGTACTTC.

This chain connects TRBV7-3 to TRBJ2-1; 8 positions agree with TRBD2. This CDR3 region has 16 residues. CDR1 is SGHTA, CDR2 FQGTGA, per germline. Unmatched junction bases numbered 6, after V lost 5 bases and J lost 0 bases. The CDR3 DNA sequence: TGTGCCAGCAGCCCCACCGGGACTAGCTCCTACAATGAGCAGTTCTTC. As protein: CASSPTGTSSYNEQFF.

V and J are TRBV6-6 and TRBJ1-5; the D gene is possibly TRBD1 (5 bases). Germline V lookup: CDR1 MNHNY, CDR2 SVGAGI (reference sequence). The CDR3 has 17 amino acids. Deletions cut 5 bases from V and 3 bases from J, with 20 bases between. CDR3 in amino acids: CASSQDTPSRSNQPQHF. The CDR3, as DNA: TGTGCCAGCAGTCAGGACACGCCCAGTCGATCCAATCAGCCCCAGCATTTT.

This sequence joins TRBV19 and TRBJ1-5; unclear D gene. The length of the CDR3 is 14 residues. From germline, CDR1 is LNHDA and CDR2 SQIVND (reference sequence). With 6 bases removed from V and 0 bases from J, the gap between germline ends came to 9 bases. The CDR3 here is CASRPEDSNQPQHF. CDR3 DNA: TGTGCCAGTAGACCAGAGGATAGCAATCAGCCCCAGCATTTT.

A note on this clone: Other DNA sequences in this specimen translate into the identical CDR3. The genes are TRBV18 and TRBJ1-5, with D possibly being TRBD1 (6 bases). With 3 bases removed from V and 5 bases from J, the gap between germline ends came to 11 bases. The CDR3 totals 14 residues. Germline V gene data show CDR1 as KGHSH and CDR2 as LQKENI. The CDR3 nucleotides are TGTGCCAGCTCACCTGGGGCAGGGGATCAGCCCCAGCATTTT. It codes for CASSPGAGDQPQHF.

The rearrangement links TRBV7-2 to TRBJ1-1; tentative D call: TRBD1 (5 bases). Trimming removed 1 base from V and 1 base from J, with 10 bases in between. This CDR3 has 15 residues. Germline V gene sequence: CDR1 SGHTA, CDR2 FQGNSA. This CDR3 is CASSLVVQGNTEAFF. DNA for the CDR3: TGTGCCAGCAGCTTAGTTGTCCAGGGGAACACTGAAGCTTTCTTT.

The chain links TRBV30 to TRBJ2-2; no definite D call. Trimming removed 7 bases at V and 1 base at J, with 13 bases between. Looked up from germline, CDR1 is GTSNPN and CDR2 is SVGIG (reference sequence). The CDR3 extends over 14 amino acids. CDR3: CAYRVGVNTGELFF. DNA of the CDR3: TGTGCCTACCGCGTTGGAGTGAACACCGGGGAGCTGTTTTTT.

The gene calls are TRBV2 and TRBJ2-1; TRBD1 aligns across 9 bases. The junction had 9 bases not matched to a gene; V was cut back by 6 bases and J by 6 bases. This CDR3 is built from 15 residues. Germline assignment: CDR1 SNHLY and CDR2 FYNNEI. The CDR3 is CASREPDRGSNEQFF. CDR3 DNA sequence: TGTGCCAGCAGAGAACCGGACAGGGGAAGCAATGAGCAGTTCTTC.

This sequence joins TRBV28 and TRBJ2-3, with 9 bases aligning to TRBD1. This CDR3 has 15 amino acids. The ends lost 8 bases at V and 4 bases at J; junction bases unmatched: 10. The germline CDR1 and CDR2 sequences are MDHEN and SYDVKM. The CDR3: CASGDRDRVPDTQYF. The CDR3 region has the DNA TGTGCCAGCGGCGACCGGGACAGGGTCCCAGATACGCAGTATTTT.